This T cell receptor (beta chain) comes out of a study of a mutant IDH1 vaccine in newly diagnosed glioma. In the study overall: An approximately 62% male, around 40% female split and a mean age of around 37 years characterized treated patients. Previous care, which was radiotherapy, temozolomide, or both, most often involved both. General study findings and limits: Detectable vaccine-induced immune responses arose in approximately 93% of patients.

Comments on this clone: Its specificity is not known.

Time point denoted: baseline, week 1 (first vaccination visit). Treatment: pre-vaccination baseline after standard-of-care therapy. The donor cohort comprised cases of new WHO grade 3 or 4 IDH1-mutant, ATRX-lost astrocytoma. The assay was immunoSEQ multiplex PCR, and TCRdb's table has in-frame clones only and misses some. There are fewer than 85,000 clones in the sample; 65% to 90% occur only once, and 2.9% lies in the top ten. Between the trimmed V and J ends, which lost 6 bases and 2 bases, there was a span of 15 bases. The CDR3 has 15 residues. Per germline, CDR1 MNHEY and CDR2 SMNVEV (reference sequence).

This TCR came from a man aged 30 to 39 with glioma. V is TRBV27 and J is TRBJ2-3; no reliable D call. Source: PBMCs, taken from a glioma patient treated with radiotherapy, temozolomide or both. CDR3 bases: TGTGCCAGCAGCCACCATCAGCTATCCACAGATACGCAGTATTTT. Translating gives CASSHHQLSTDTQYF.